The source of this TCR beta chain is a study of blood T cell repertoires in COVID-19. Study information: Researchers got acute and convalescent COVID-19 samples from the United States, Italy and Spain. T cells, B-cell-depleted T cells, or PBMCs provided the cDNA or gDNA that served as material.

This CDR3 is built from 13 residues. Trimming left V 0 bases short and J 7 bases short, with 7 bases between. CDR1 is MNHNY, CDR2 SVGAGI, per germline (reference sequence). Original processing notes: Estimates of nucleated cell counts were drawn from the amplification of reference gene primers. TCRdb keeps only in-frame clones here, not all; method: immunoSEQ multiplex PCR. V and J calls and clone size are given by that table; D and trimming were obtained from the DNA. The table has more than 200,000 clones, around 88% seen once. The TCR was taken from a man aged 25-45 years with active or convalescent COVID-19. The sample taken for sequencing was peripheral blood. This chain connects TRBV6-6 to TRBJ1-5; D not resolved. CDR3 protein: CASSYSNQQPQHF. In DNA, the CDR3 is TGTGCCAGCAGTTACTCGAATCAGCAGCCCCAGCATTTT.